The present T cell receptor beta chain was sequenced within a study of regulatory T cells in long-lasting Graves disease. This clonotype occurred many times. Through Arm-PCR of CDR3 regions and iRepertoire HTBI primers, TCR beta libraries were built. TCRdb used MiXCR to reprocess the multiplex PCR reads, holding one entry per CDR3 protein. The repertoire includes around 500,000 distinct CDR3 sequences, around 16% of them detected once, and 20% to 30% sits in the top ten. The CDR3 extends over 12 amino acids. V dropped 3 bases and J dropped 8 bases, with 13 bases sitting between them. The germline V gene encodes CDR1 DFQATT and CDR2 SNEGSKA (reference sequence). Described time point: newly diagnosed GD, antithyroid drugs for less than 3 months. Scientists built the TCR library using RNA that was extracted from PBMCs. This sample also belongs to another study, concerning T cells in Graves' hyperthyroidism and ophthalmopathy. From that study: In the first-round RT-PCR of the TCR CDR3, the HTBI primer set was used. In blood, most of the thyroid clonotypes expanded above 0.001 were also present. In simple terms, a model built on 13 V-J features told ophthalmopathy apart from stable hyperthyroidism.

The source material was peripheral blood mononuclear cells (PBMCs), sampled at new diagnosis, from a patient treated with antithyroid drugs. The TCR was taken from a woman in her forties or fifties with Graves disease. The gene calls are TRBV20-1 and TRBJ1-2; the D gene is possibly TRBD1 (5 bases). CDR3 sequence reads: CSASGGVSGYTF. In DNA, the CDR3 is TGCAGTGCTAGCGGAGGGGTCAGCGGCTACACCTTC.